This T cell receptor beta chain was sequenced in a study of siplizumab effects on memory and regulatory T cells. Libraries were prepared by immunoSEQ multiplex PCR; TCRdb keeps only in-frame clonotypes and omits some of them. Of 87,000 or so clones in the sample, approximately 93% were seen once. CDR1 is MNHEY and CDR2 is SMNVEV in the germline V gene (reference sequence). The junction had 1 base not matched to a gene; V was cut back by 4 bases and J by 1 base. The CDR3 runs to 14 residues. This chain connects TRBV27 to TRBJ2-1, with 7 bases aligning to TRBD1. Sequenced sample: non-Treg CD4+ T cells sorted from blood. The receptor was derived from a human donor in good health. The CDR3 here is CASSSDRSYNEQFF. CDR3 bases: TGTGCCAGCAGTTCGGACAGGTCCTACAATGAGCAGTTCTTC.